A selection of T cell receptor beta chains follows, all from one sample in a study of blood T cell repertoires in COVID-19. Generated by immunoSEQ multiplex PCR, the TCRdb table keeps only in-frame clones and is missing some. Of about 270,000 clones in the sample, about four fifths were seen once. The specimen was peripheral blood. These receptors were collected from an older woman with active or convalescent COVID-19. CDR3s leave out the opening cysteine and the closing phenylalanine or tryptophan. Fields, in order: CDR3 protein, clone size, V gene. The size field is filled for only some rows; it gives once, few, many or a size class.

ASSQGRGNYGYT | once | TRBV7-2
ASCTDMKRLF | many | TRBV2
ASSQVSGWDEQF | NA | TRBV3-1/TRBV3-2
ASSLNPGQGLLSF | NA | TRBV13
ASSLGWTGSSGANVLT | NA | TRBV7-3
ASQRQGAGEQF | NA | TRBV25-1
ASIELAIWGYT | few | TRBV2
ASRDSGTGGIYEQY | NA | TRBV19
ASSLGLRLQADEQY | few | TRBV5-1
ASSLSQGYTEAF | NA | TRBV5-1
ASGEVGRDTQY | NA | TRBV12-3/TRBV12-4
ASSSPRSFFATNEKLF | NA | TRBV6-2/TRBV6-3
ASSYPSGQPNYGYT | NA | TRBV21-1
ASSLALGLNTEAF | NA | TRBV5-4
SVAVNTEAF | NA | TRBV29-1
AISESDSRNSPLH | NA | TRBV10-3
ASSIRGGTDTQY | NA | TRBV19
ASSELYEQY | NA | TRBV7-9
ASRLSGGTGELF | NA | TRBV2
ASSVVEGPKLEQY | NA | TRBV9
ASSSLARNSGNTIY | NA | TRBV5-1
SVSGVMEQGYT | few | TRBV29-1
ASSPGRTVSTGELF | many | TRBV7-7
ASSAGTGFSALH | NA | TRBV2
ASSAGPNNSPLH | NA | TRBV18